A single sample gave rise to the 11 T cell receptor beta chains below, sequenced in a study of T cells after yellow fever vaccination (dated 2019 in TCRdb). Receptor amplification or capture employed 5' RACE. Sequencing was carried out with an Illumina NovaSeq 6000. TCRdb's own reprocessing of the public reads used fastp at Q25 and MiXCR and kept productive beta chains. Every distinct CDR3 protein forms one entry, paired with its most common genes and DNA. The table for this sample lists some 300,000 distinct CDR3 sequences; 8.7% of them were counted only once. In total, the top ten clones hold 3% to 3.5% of the sample. Taken with the paper, the label for treatment or condition translates to: live attenuated yellow fever vaccine strain. The starting material was CD4+ T cells sorted from PBMCs, obtained 5 days after the yellow fever booster vaccination. The source of these receptors is a man between 18 and 29 years old who received the YFV17D yellow fever vaccine.

This clonotype was recorded a few times. The chain carries TRBV7-2 and TRBJ2-7, with 7 bases lining up with TRBD1. J gave up 3 bases and V 6 bases, and 5 bases lay outside the gene matches. This CDR3 comprises 13 residues. The germline V gene has CDR1 SGHTA and CDR2 FQGNSA. This CDR3 reads CASSPDRNYEQYF. CDR3 sequence (DNA): TGTGCCAGCAGTCCGGACAGGAACTACGAGCAGTACTTC.

V is TRBV4-2 and J is TRBJ1-1; tentatively, D is TRBD1 (5 bases). The CDR3 runs 18 residues. Trimming pared 4 bases from V and 5 bases from J, leaving 26 bases between. Germline V gene sequence: CDR1 LGHNA, CDR2 YNFKEQ. DNA for the CDR3: TGTGCCAGCAGCCGAAGCGGGCGGGGCGCGGCGGATGGGACTGAAGCTTTCTTT. Its translation: CASSRSGRGAADGTEAFF.

This clonotype was seen repeatedly, ten times or more. The V call is TRBV12-3 or TRBV12-4, the J call TRBJ2-1; D call uncertain. CDR3 length equals 12 residues. Between the trimmed V and J ends, which lost 4 bases and 7 bases, there was a span of 8 bases. CDR3 amino acids: CASSYEPNEQFF. CDR3 sequence (DNA): TGTGCCAGCAGTTACGAACCGAATGAGCAGTTCTTC.

This clonotype was seen only a few times. The chain joins TRBV9 to TRBJ2-5; possibly TRBD1 for D (5 bases). Trimming took off 5 bases at V and 2 bases at J, with 13 bases between the two ends. The CDR3 totals 14 residues. CDR1 SGDLS and CDR2 YYNGEE come from the germline V gene. CDR3 sequence reads: CASSLIGAQETQYF. The CDR3 bases are TGTGCCAGCAGTTTGATAGGGGCTCAAGAGACCCAGTACTTC.

The chain combines TRBV28 with TRBJ2-7; TRBD2 matches 8 bases. V lost 5 bases and J lost 0; bases outside the gene matches: 6. The CDR3 loop spans 15 amino acids. The germline gives CDR1 MDHEN, CDR2 SYDVKM. For the CDR3, the DNA is TGTGCCAGCAGTCGCCCGGGGGGGGGCTCCTACGAGCAGTACGTC. The encoded protein is CASSRPGGGSYEQYV.

J is TRBJ2-3 and V is TRBV12-3 or TRBV12-4, with no clear D. The CDR3 is 12 residues long. Trimming cost V 2 bases and J 4 bases, with 4 bases left between them. CDR3 region: CASSLMADTQYF. The DNA for the CDR3 is TGTGCCAGCAGTTTAATGGCAGATACGCAGTATTTT.

This clonotype came up a few times. The rearrangement links TRBV9 to TRBJ2-3; D is perhaps TRBD1 or TRBD2 (6 bases each). Trimming removed 0 bases from V and 4 bases from J, with 15 bases in between. Germline V CDR1 and CDR2: SGDLS, YYNGEE. This CDR3 region has 16 residues. The CDR3 region is CASSVEGSRGADTQYF. Here the CDR3 DNA reads TGTGCCAGCAGCGTAGAAGGTTCGAGGGGGGCAGATACGCAGTATTTT.

This clonotype came up a few times. This CDR3 reads CSARFGRMITDTQYF. The CDR3 DNA follows: TGCAGTGCTCGATTCGGACGGATGATCACAGATACGCAGTATTTT. This chain joins TRBV20-1 and TRBJ2-3; D is ambiguous. The CDR3 runs 15 residues. Trimming cost V 5 bases and J 2 bases, with 17 bases left between them. Germline CDR1 and CDR2: DFQATT and SNEGSKA (reference sequence).

This chain uses TRBV19 with TRBJ1-5; D not certain. CDR1 and CDR2 from the germline V gene are LNHDA and SQIVND (reference sequence). The germline V and J ends were trimmed by 5 bases and 2 bases, with 13 bases remaining between them. There are 15 residues in the CDR3. The CDR3 DNA reads TGTGCCAGTAGTTCGGACGGGGTGGGCAATCAGCCCCAGCATTTT. Residues: CASSSDGVGNQPQHF.

This clonotype was seen ten or more times. The genes are TRBV7-2 and TRBJ1-1; TRBD1 might be the D (5 bases). V lost 5 bases and J lost 7, with 14 bases in between. The germline V gene has CDR1 SGHTA and CDR2 FQGNSA. The CDR3 loop spans 13 amino acids. CDR3 residues: CASSPAGDGEAFF. CDR3 nucleotides: TGTGCCAGCAGCCCCGCGGGGGATGGTGAAGCTTTCTTT.

This clonotype was seen at least ten times. The chain employs TRBV7-8 and TRBJ1-6; 9 bases are a match to TRBD1. Germline V CDR1 and CDR2: SGHVS, FQNEAQ. J lost 7 bases, V lost 2 bases, and 3 bases had no gene match. The CDR3 totals 15 residues. The CDR3 loop is CASSLSGQGNSPLHF. The CDR3 region has the DNA TGTGCCAGCAGCTTATCCGGACAGGGGAATTCACCCCTCCACTTT.